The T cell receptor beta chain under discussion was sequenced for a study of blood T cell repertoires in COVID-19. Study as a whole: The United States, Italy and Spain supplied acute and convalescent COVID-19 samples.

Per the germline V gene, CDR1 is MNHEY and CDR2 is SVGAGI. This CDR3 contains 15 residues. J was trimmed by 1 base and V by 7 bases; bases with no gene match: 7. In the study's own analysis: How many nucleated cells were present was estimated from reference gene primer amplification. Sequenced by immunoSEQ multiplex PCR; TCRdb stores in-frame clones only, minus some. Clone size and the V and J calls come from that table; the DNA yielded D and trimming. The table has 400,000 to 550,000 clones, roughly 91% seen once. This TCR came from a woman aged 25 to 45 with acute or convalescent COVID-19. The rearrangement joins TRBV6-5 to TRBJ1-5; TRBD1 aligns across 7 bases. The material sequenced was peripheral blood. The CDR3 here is CASKSRQGSNQPQHF. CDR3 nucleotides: TGTGCCAGCAAATCTAGACAGGGAAGCAATCAGCCCCAGCATTTT.